A single sample gave rise to the 20 T cell receptor beta chains below, sequenced in a study of T cell responses to AZD1222 COVID-19 vaccine. Generated by immunoSEQ multiplex PCR, the TCRdb table keeps only in-frame clones and is missing some. Of 100,000 to 150,000 clones listed, almost 85% were seen once; the top ten hold about 7.9%. The material was peripheral blood, obtained 28 days after the second dose of the MenACWY control vaccine. All receptors come from an adult who received the MenACWY meningococcal vaccine as a control.

The chain carries TRBV7-2 and TRBJ1-6; possibly TRBD1 for D (6 bases). CDR3 length: 15 amino acids. Looked up from germline, CDR1 is SGHTA and CDR2 is FQGNSA. The V gene lost 5 bases and the J gene lost 8 bases, with 16 bases spanning the gap. CDR3 DNA: TGTGCCAGCAGCCAGCGGGGGGGGCAGGATTCACCCCTCCACTTT. This translates into CASSQRGGQDSPLHF.

There are a few counts of this clone. This CDR3 reads CASRSGSNEKLFF. The CDR3 DNA sequence: TGCGCCAGTAGAAGCGGCAGCAATGAAAAACTGTTTTTT. The V and J genes are TRBV5-1 and TRBJ1-4; D not certain. Germline loops: CDR1 SGHRS, CDR2 YFSETQ. CDR3 length: 13 amino acids. Trimming left V 8 bases short and J 5 bases short, with 13 bases between.

This chain's CDR3 is CASSADSEQLPQHF. The CDR3, as DNA: TGTGCCAGCAGCGCCGACAGCGAACAACTGCCCCAGCATTTT. V usage is TRBV9 and J usage is TRBJ1-5; TRBD1 is a possible D gene (5 bases). CDR1 is SGDLS, CDR2 YYNGEE, per germline. The germline V and J ends were trimmed by 3 bases and 9 bases, with 16 bases remaining between them. The CDR3 is 14 residues long.

This sequence joins TRBV9 and TRBJ2-2; D ambiguous. The germline V gene encodes CDR1 SGDLS and CDR2 YYNGEE. The V and J ends lost 4 bases and 5 bases respectively, with 6 bases between them. The CDR3 contains 12 residues. This CDR3 is CASSPYTGELFF. The CDR3 DNA is TGTGCCAGCAGCCCGTATACCGGGGAGCTGTTTTTT.

This clone occurred many times. The rearrangement uses TRBV19 and TRBJ1-5; 7 nucleotides match TRBD1. Germline V gene lookup returns CDR1 LNHDA and CDR2 SQIVND (reference sequence). J lost 3 bases, V lost 10 bases, and 9 bases had no gene match. The CDR3 covers 14 residues. CDR3 coding DNA: TGTGCCACCCACCGGGGACAGACCAATCAGCCCCAGCATTTT. It yields the protein CATHRGQTNQPQHF.

The count of this clone is one. J is TRBJ2-3 and V is TRBV19, with a weak D call TRBD2 (6 bases). This CDR3 region has 17 residues. Trimming removed 4 bases from V and 1 base from J, with 18 bases in between. The V gene's germline CDR1 is LNHDA and CDR2 SQIVND (reference sequence). The CDR3 sequence is CASSTYVPAGGTDTQYF. DNA for the CDR3: TGTGCCAGTAGTACTTATGTCCCAGCGGGTGGCACAGATACGCAGTATTTT.

The J gene is TRBJ1-2, the V gene TRBV9, with a tentative D call TRBD1 (5 bases). CDR1 and CDR2 (germline): SGDLS, YYNGEE. V lost 4 bases and J 0 bases, leaving 13 bases between the germline ends. This CDR3 spans 15 amino acids. CDR3 protein: CASSSRGRANYGYTF. CDR3 coding DNA: TGTGCCAGCAGCTCCCGGGGGAGAGCTAACTATGGCTACACCTTC.

The chain couples TRBV5-1 to TRBJ1-1; TRBD1 matches at 8 bases. V shed 0 bases, J shed 7 bases, and the junction held 2 bases outside the gene matches. Germline CDR1 SGHRS, CDR2 YFSETQ. This CDR3 is 13 amino acids long. CDR3 sequence: CASSLEGTGEAFF. CDR3 nucleotides: TGCGCCAGCAGCTTGGAAGGGACAGGTGAAGCTTTCTTT.

The V gene is TRBV11-3, the J gene TRBJ1-6; D remains ambiguous. Trimming shortened V by 1 base and J by 9 bases, and 7 bases separated the two germline ends. The CDR3 consists of 13 residues. The germline CDR1 and CDR2 sequences are SGHNT and YENEEA. CDR3 sequence: CASSLGVGSPLHF. The CDR3 DNA is TGTGCCAGCAGCTTAGGGGTGGGTTCACCCCTCCACTTT.

V and J are TRBV7-8 and TRBJ2-5; TRBD2 matches at 8 bases. The V gene's germline CDR1 is SGHVS and CDR2 FQNEAQ. J was trimmed by 5 bases and V by 1 base; bases with no gene match: 9. The CDR3 extends over 16 amino acids. The CDR3 sequence is CASSLGAGGVWETQYF. The CDR3 nucleotides are TGTGCCAGCAGCTTAGGTGCCGGGGGGGTATGGGAGACCCAGTACTTC.

The CDR3 DNA follows: TGTGCCAGCAGTGAAGCCCTCCCAGGGGGCGGTTCACCCCTCCACTTT. It is translated as CASSEALPGGGSPLHF. The gene calls are TRBV6-1 and TRBJ1-6; 8 bases are shared with TRBD1. V gave up 0 bases and J gave up 9 bases; unmatched junction bases: 7. The CDR3 is 16 residues long. Germline V lookup: CDR1 MNHNS, CDR2 SASEGT.

The chain couples TRBV6-2 or TRBV6-3 to TRBJ2-7, with 7 bases identical to TRBD2. There are 14 residues in the CDR3. The germline gives CDR1 MNHEY, CDR2 SVGEGT. The trim removed 6 bases at V and 6 bases at J, leaving 11 bases unmatched. The CDR3 DNA reads TGTGCCAGCAGCAGTCCCCTCACTAGCGCCGAGCAGTACTTC. It codes for CASSSPLTSAEQYF.

The V and J genes are TRBV20-1 and TRBJ2-7; 7 positions agree with TRBD2. The germline gives CDR1 DFQATT, CDR2 SNEGSKA (reference sequence). Trimming at V came to 3 bases and at J to 3 bases, leaving 8 bases not matched to a gene. The CDR3 extends over 14 amino acids. CDR3 in DNA: TGCAGTGCTAGTCCCGGGACTAAACTCTACGAGCAGTACGTC. Its protein product is CSASPGTKLYEQYV.

This chain joins TRBV7-2 and TRBJ2-1; 10 bases are a match to TRBD2. Germline loops: CDR1 SGHTA, CDR2 FQGNSA. The CDR3 consists of 15 residues. V lost 3 bases and J lost 2; bases outside the gene matches: 1. The CDR3, as DNA: TGTGCCAGCAGCTTTACTAGCGGGACCTACAATGAGCAGTTCTTC. Translated, it gives CASSFTSGTYNEQFF.

The V call is TRBV11-2, the J call TRBJ2-2; D perhaps matches TRBD1 (5 bases). V was shortened by 7 bases and J by 0 bases, with 9 bases between the two germline ends. The CDR3 is made up of 14 amino acids. CDR1 is SGHAT and CDR2 is FQNNGV in the germline V gene. This chain's CDR3 is CASTWGANTGELFF. DNA for the CDR3: TGTGCCAGCACCTGGGGCGCGAACACCGGGGAGCTGTTTTTT.

The chain recombines TRBV5-4 with TRBJ2-3; 9 bases line up with TRBD2. Germline V gene sequence: CDR1 SGHNT, CDR2 YYREEE (reference sequence). J gave up 5 bases and V 4 bases, and 8 bases lay outside the gene matches. CDR3 size: 15 residues. DNA for the CDR3: TGTGCCAGCAGCCCGACTAGCGGAGCAGGAGATACGCAGTATTTT. Protein sequence: CASSPTSGAGDTQYF.

This chain joins TRBV27 and TRBJ1-2, with D possibly TRBD1 on 6 matching bases. The V gene's germline CDR1 is MNHEY and CDR2 SMNVEV (reference sequence). Trimming cost V 1 base and J 7 bases, with 10 bases left between them. The CDR3 totals 13 residues. Written as DNA, the CDR3 is TGTGCCAGCAGTTTATTAGGGGGGAGTGGCTACACCTTC. It codes for CASSLLGGSGYTF.

A word on this clone: An end of the junction differs from the germline gene, which may be a read error. V and J are TRBV6-5 and TRBJ1-5; D unclear. Looked up from germline, CDR1 is MNHEY and CDR2 is SVGAGI. This CDR3 region has 13 residues. The CDR3, as DNA: TGCGCCTTCGGATGGGGAGGCAATCAGCCCCAGCATTTT. Its protein is CAFGWGGNQPQHF.

The chain is built from TRBV7-6 and TRBJ1-2; 9 positions agree with TRBD1. Germline CDR1 reads SGHVS; CDR2 reads FNYEAQ. The length of the CDR3 is 13 residues. V dropped 5 bases and J dropped 6; count of bases not matched to a gene: 4. Written as DNA, the CDR3 is TGTGCCAGCAGCCCCGGACAGGGGAATGGCTACACCTTC. Protein sequence: CASSPGQGNGYTF.

This clone was detected a few times. The chain recombines TRBV11-2 with TRBJ1-2; D remains unclear. Trimming stripped 5 bases from V and 1 base from J, with 14 bases between. The V gene's germline CDR1 is SGHAT and CDR2 FQNNGV. The length of the CDR3 is 15 residues. CDR3 sequence: CASSPLRGVNYGYTF. CDR3 in DNA: TGTGCCAGCAGCCCCTTGAGAGGTGTTAACTATGGCTACACCTTC.